A selection of T cell receptor beta chains follows, all from one sample in a study of T cell responses to AZD1222 COVID-19 vaccine. Sequenced by immunoSEQ multiplex PCR; TCRdb stores in-frame clones only, minus some. The sample includes some 96,000 clones, approximately 84% seen only once; the top ten take approximately 15%. The material was peripheral blood, obtained 28 days after the second AZD1222 dose. The origin of the receptors is an adult who received the AZD1222 COVID-19 vaccine. Both conserved end residues are part of each CDR3. Each record gives: D gene, V gene, clone size, J gene, CDR3 protein, CDR3 DNA. The D gene is left open where the match is weak. The size of a clone is reported for some rows only, either as once, few or many, or as a class for expanded clones.

>TRBD1|TRBV6-5|.|TRBJ1-2
CASTPQGAYGYTF
TGTGCCAGCACCCCACAGGGGGCGTATGGCTACACCTTC
>.|TRBV6-5|.|TRBJ1-5
CASSYDGQQPQHF
TGTGCCAGCAGTTATGATGGCCAGCAGCCCCAGCATTTT
>.|TRBV7-2|.|TRBJ2-3
CASSLPAGTTDTQYF
TGTGCCAGCAGCTTACCGGCGGGAACCACAGATACGCAGTATTTT
>.|TRBV5-5|.|TRBJ2-3
CASSTAYGGGTDTQYF
TGTGCCAGCAGCACCGCTTACGGAGGGGGGACAGATACGCAGTATTTT
>.|TRBV10-3|.|TRBJ2-3
CAFTPTDTQYF
TGTGCCTTCACTCCCACAGATACGCAGTATTTT
>TRBD1|TRBV7-9|.|TRBJ1-4
CASSRQGPGNEKLFF
TGTGCCAGCAGCCGACAGGGCCCCGGTAATGAAAAACTGTTTTTT
>.|TRBV2|once|TRBJ1-6
CASSPPGLNYNSPLHF
TGTGCCAGCAGTCCACCGGGACTGAATTATAATTCACCCCTCCACTTT
>.|TRBV7-2|.|TRBJ1-6
CASSLMMGPSLYNSPLHF
TGTGCCAGCAGCTTAATGATGGGACCAAGTTTATATAATTCACCCCTCCACTTT
>TRBD1|TRBV6-1|.|TRBJ2-6
CASSETGFGANVLTF
TGTGCCAGCAGTGAGACAGGGTTTGGGGCCAACGTCCTGACTTTC
>.|TRBV19|.|TRBJ2-5
CASSTRRGGETQYF
TGTGCCAGTAGTACCCGCCGGGGTGGAGAGACCCAGTACTTC
>TRBD1|TRBV12-5|.|TRBJ1-2
CASGLAGQGRGYTF
TGTGCTAGTGGTTTGGCAGGACAGGGACGAGGCTACACCTTC
>.|TRBV7-3|.|TRBJ1-1
CASSLTTAAEAFF
TGTGCCAGCAGCTTAACGACAGCTGCTGAAGCTTTCTTT
>.|TRBV6-5|.|TRBJ1-2
CASSYRTNYGYTF
TGTGCCAGCAGTTACAGAACTAACTATGGCTACACCTTC
>.|TRBV19|.|TRBJ2-7
CASSQMGGREVYEQYF
TGTGCCAGTAGTCAAATGGGGGGCCGTGAAGTTTACGAGCAGTACTTC
>.|TRBV7-2|few|TRBJ1-6
CASSLAKGNSPLHF
TGTGCCAGCAGCTTAGCAAAGGGTAATTCACCCCTCCACTTT
>.|TRBV7-9|once|TRBJ1-4
CASSLDLRILFF
TGTGCCAGCAGCTTAGACTTAAGAATACTGTTTTTT
>TRBD2|TRBV7-9|.|TRBJ2-7
CASSPGLAGGYSEQYF
TGTGCCAGCAGCCCAGGACTAGCGGGAGGATATAGCGAGCAGTACTTC
>.|TRBV28|.|TRBJ2-1
CASSFRAPLEQFF
TGTGCCAGCAGTTTTAGGGCTCCCCTTGAGCAGTTCTTC
>.|TRBV7-9|once|TRBJ1-1
CASSFFFWGNTEAFF
TGTGCCAGCAGCTTCTTCTTTTGGGGGAACACTGAAGCTTTCTTT
>.|TRBV7-9|.|TRBJ2-1
CASNPIRGGRYVGYNEQFF
TGTGCCAGCAACCCCATCAGGGGGGGGCGGTATGTGGGATACAATGAGCAGTTCTTC
>.|TRBV14|.|TRBJ1-3
CASSPGLHSGNTIYF
TGTGCCAGCAGCCCAGGGTTACACTCTGGAAACACCATATATTTT
>.|TRBV25-1|.|TRBJ2-7
CASSSVGPSGYEQYF
TGTGCCAGCAGCTCTGTGGGCCCCTCGGGCTACGAGCAGTACTTC
>TRBD1|TRBV15|.|TRBJ1-1
CATSRDKGAFMNTEAFF
TGTGCCACCAGCAGAGATAAGGGGGCCTTTATGAACACTGAAGCTTTCTTT
>.|TRBV24-1|once|TRBJ1-2
CATSDQGYGYTF
TGTGCCACCAGTGACCAGGGTTATGGCTACACCTTC
>.|TRBV19|.|TRBJ1-1
CASNLQGGTEAFF
TGTGCCAGTAACCTCCAGGGAGGCACTGAAGCTTTCTTT
>TRBD1|TRBV18|.|TRBJ1-2
CASSPPGQGNSYTF
TGTGCCAGCTCACCACCGGGACAGGGTAACAGCTACACCTTC
>.|TRBV6-5|once|TRBJ1-2
CASNQGYGYTF
TGTGCCAGCAACCAGGGTTATGGCTACACCTTC
>.|TRBV19|.|TRBJ1-2
CASSRELYNYGYTF
TGTGCCAGTAGCCGTGAGTTATATAACTATGGCTACACCTTC
>.|TRBV25-1|.|TRBJ1-6
CASTQGYPNSPLHF
TGTGCCAGCACCCAGGGGTACCCTAATTCACCCCTCCACTTT
>TRBD2|TRBV4-1|.|TRBJ2-5
CASSQDLAGGLETQYF
TGCGCCAGCAGCCAAGATCTAGCGGGGGGGCTGGAGACCCAGTACTTC
>TRBD1|TRBV2|many|TRBJ1-6
CASGRDRDNSPLHF
TGTGCCAGCGGCCGGGACAGAGATAATTCACCCCTCCACTTT
>TRBD1|TRBV5-6|.|TRBJ1-6
CASSLETGTGYNSPLHF
TGTGCCAGCAGCTTGGAAACCGGGACAGGGTATAATTCACCCCTCCACTTT
>.|TRBV3-1/TRBV3-2|.|TRBJ1-1
CASSPYRDKDTEAFF
TGTGCCAGCAGCCCCTACAGGGATAAGGACACTGAAGCTTTCTTT
>.|TRBV11-2|.|TRBJ2-7
CASSLEGWREQYF
TGTGCCAGCAGCTTAGAAGGGTGGAGAGAGCAGTACTTC
>.|TRBV7-2|.|TRBJ2-7
CASSLGRQSYEQYF
TGTGCCAGCAGCTTAGGGAGACAGAGTTACGAGCAGTACTTC
>TRBD1|TRBV6-6|.|TRBJ1-6
CASSGQVRYNSPLHF
TGTGCCAGCTCCGGACAGGTCCGTTATAATTCACCCCTCCACTTT
>.|TRBV7-9|once|TRBJ1-1
CASNRGVTEAFF
TGTGCCAGCAACCGCGGGGTCACTGAAGCTTTCTTT
>.|TRBV2|once|TRBJ1-3
CASSFSDNSGNTIYF
TGTGCCAGCAGTTTCTCAGATAACTCTGGAAACACCATATATTTT
>.|TRBV6-2/TRBV6-3|.|TRBJ1-3
CASSYRLSEGNTIYF
TGTGCCAGCAGTTACCGACTGAGCGAAGGGAACACCATATATTTT
>.|TRBV6-5|.|TRBJ2-7
CASSFPLGEQYF
TGTGCCAGCAGTTTCCCCTTGGGGGAGCAGTACTTC
>TRBD1|TRBV9|.|TRBJ1-4
CASSVNRGGSNEKLFF
TGTGCCAGCAGCGTAAACAGGGGAGGGTCTAATGAAAAACTGTTTTTT
>TRBD2|TRBV19|once|TRBJ2-1
CASSIRRTRGGSEQFF
TGTGCCAGTAGTATTCGGCGAACTCGGGGCGGGAGTGAGCAGTTCTTC
>.|TRBV11-2|.|TRBJ1-2
CASSLLGDGYGYTF
TGTGCCAGCAGCTTATTGGGGGACGGCTATGGCTACACCTTC
>.|TRBV18|.|TRBJ1-1
CASSPSQGTEAFF
TGTGCCAGCTCACCGAGCCAGGGCACTGAAGCTTTCTTT
>TRBD2|TRBV4-1|.|TRBJ2-1
CASSQRERGVDNEQFF
TGCGCCAGCAGCCAGCGGGAGCGGGGGGTCGACAATGAGCAGTTCTTC
>.|TRBV18|.|TRBJ2-7
CASSPRGGALLDEQYF
TGTGCCAGCTCACCGAGAGGAGGGGCCCTGCTAGACGAGCAGTACTTC
>.|TRBV19|.|TRBJ2-7
CASSIDLVRGSLSEQYF
TGTGCCAGTAGTATAGATCTTGTCAGGGGATCTTTATCCGAGCAGTACTTC
>TRBD2|TRBV24-1|.|TRBJ2-3
CATSDGTSGATDTQYF
TGTGCCACCAGTGATGGGACTAGCGGGGCCACAGATACGCAGTATTTT
>TRBD2|TRBV11-3|.|TRBJ2-3
CASSLAPSGSTDTQYF
TGTGCCAGCAGCTTAGCTCCTAGCGGCAGCACAGATACGCAGTATTTT
>.|TRBV9|.|TRBJ1-5
CASSERGGAGPQHF
TGTGCCAGCAGCGAACGGGGAGGGGCAGGACCCCAGCATTTT
>.|TRBV6-5|.|TRBJ1-3
CASSKGGGSGNTIYF
TGTGCCAGCAGCAAAGGAGGGGGCTCTGGAAACACCATATATTTT
>.|TRBV4-1|.|TRBJ2-6
CASSLDQGSGANVLTF
TGCGCCAGCAGCCTGGACCAGGGTTCTGGGGCCAACGTCCTGACTTTC
>TRBD2|TRBV10-2|.|TRBJ2-1
CASSDPSGLGNEQFF
TGCGCCAGCAGTGATCCTAGCGGACTAGGCAATGAGCAGTTCTTC
>TRBD1|TRBV5-4|once|TRBJ1-1
CASSYRGRRRGAFF
TGTGCCAGCAGCTACAGGGGAAGGAGGCGTGGAGCTTTCTTT
>TRBD1|TRBV5-1|few|TRBJ1-2
CASSLSGQGYGYTF
TGCGCCAGCAGCTTATCGGGACAGGGCTATGGCTACACCTTC
>.|TRBV14|few|TRBJ2-1
CASSWSAVINEQFF
TGTGCCAGCAGCTGGAGTGCGGTGATTAATGAGCAGTTCTTC
>.|TRBV5-4|.|TRBJ1-1
CASSLEPSRSDTEAFF
TGTGCCAGCAGCTTGGAACCCAGCAGGAGCGACACTGAAGCTTTCTTT
>TRBD1|TRBV10-2|.|TRBJ1-4
CASSRDSLNEKLLF
TGCGCCAGCAGTAGGGACAGCCTGAATGAAAAACTGCTTTTT
>TRBD1|TRBV6-5|once|TRBJ1-2
CASSTLDRAGYTF
TGTGCCAGCAGTACTTTAGACAGGGCGGGCTACACCTTC
>.|TRBV5-5|.|TRBJ1-2
CASSLGVGYTF
TGTGCCAGCAGCCTGGGAGTGGGGTACACCTTC